This entry lists 21 T cell receptor beta chains sequenced from one sample in a study of T cell repertoires in cytomegalovirus infection (dated by TCRdb to between 2017 and 2020). TCRdb shows the sequencer as Illumina HiSeq 1500. The public reads were reprocessed in TCRdb via fastp at Q25 and MiXCR, keeping in-frame beta chains. Rows matching on CDR3 protein sequence are summarized as one entry with the most common DNA and genes. The sample records under 200,000 distinct CDR3 sequences, about 20% of which are singletons. 20% to 30% of the sample goes to the ten largest clones. The intended sense of this specimen's treatment or condition label: in vitro stimulation with specific CMV peptide epitopes to enrich CMV-specific T cells. Their antigens remain unidentified. The sequenced sample was CD8+ T cells from cultured PBMCs, obtained from culture after CMV antigen stimulation. The receptors originated from a human donor in good health (CMV status not recorded). Some clones in this sample may be carry-over from other donors' samples.

The chain combines TRBV7-2 with TRBJ2-7; no firm D call. This CDR3 has 14 amino acids. V dropped 7 bases and J dropped 2 bases, with 15 bases sitting between them. CDR1 and CDR2 from the germline V gene are SGHTA and FQGNSA. The CDR3 region has the DNA TGTGCCAGCACCGGGCTCGGTGGGACCTACGAGCAGTACTTC. It is translated as CASTGLGGTYEQYF.

The chain combines TRBV29-1 with TRBJ2-7, with 7 bases lining up with TRBD1. J was trimmed by 2 bases and V by 4 bases; bases with no gene match: 8. The CDR3 runs to 14 residues. Germline loops: CDR1 SQVTM, CDR2 ANQGSEA. The CDR3 loop is CSVALRGPTYEQYF. The DNA for the CDR3 is TGCAGCGTTGCCTTAAGGGGGCCCACCTACGAGCAGTACTTC.

This clonotype was seen only a few times. J is TRBJ2-3 and V is TRBV7-9; D may correspond to TRBD1 or TRBD2 (5 bases each). CDR1 and CDR2 (germline): SEHNR, FQNEAQ (reference sequence). The CDR3 runs to 16 residues. Between the trimmed V and J ends, which lost 0 bases and 4 bases, there was a span of 14 bases. DNA for the CDR3: TGTGCCAGCAGCTTAGCGCAGGGACCCCATCCAGATACGCAGTATTTT. Translation: CASSLAQGPHPDTQYF.

J is TRBJ1-5 and V is TRBV6-6; 7 bases are a match to TRBD1. CDR1 MNHNY and CDR2 SVGAGI come from the germline V gene (reference sequence). With 2 bases clipped from V and 4 bases from J, the junction kept 8 bases outside the gene matches. The CDR3 covers 16 residues. The CDR3 loop is CASSYPGEGANQPQHF. The CDR3 DNA follows: TGTGCCAGCAGTTACCCGGGAGAGGGGGCGAATCAGCCCCAGCATTTT.

The rearrangement links TRBV7-2 to TRBJ1-6; D is possibly TRBD1 (5 bases). CDR3 length: 14 residues. The V end was cut by 8 bases, the J end by 7 bases, with 15 bases between. Germline lookup yields CDR1 SGHTA and CDR2 FQGNSA. DNA of the CDR3: TGTGCCAGCTGTCCCGGAGGGGCGAATTCACCCCTCCACTTT. It translates to CASCPGGANSPLHF.

The V gene is TRBV7-2, the J gene TRBJ2-5, with TRBD1 identical over 11 bases. The CDR3 is made up of 15 amino acids. The J segment lost 3 bases and the V segment lost 6 bases, leaving 6 bases of the junction unmatched. Looked up from germline, CDR1 is SGHTA and CDR2 is FQGNSA. The CDR3 sequence: CASRRDRGLKETQYF. The CDR3 DNA follows: TGTGCCAGCAGACGGGACAGGGGGTTGAAAGAGACCCAGTACTTC.

This clonotype was observed a few times. The V gene is TRBV12-3 or TRBV12-4, the J gene TRBJ2-2, with D uncertain. V lost 7 bases and J lost 0, with 6 bases in between. CDR3 length: 13 amino acids. CDR3 DNA: TGTGCCAGCACCGGGTCGAACACCGGGGAGCTGTTTTTT. It codes for CASTGSNTGELFF.

This clonotype was detected once. The rearrangement joins TRBV6-1 to TRBJ2-7; D is undetermined. Germline V gene sequence: CDR1 MNHNS, CDR2 SASEGT. The CDR3 runs to 14 residues. V lost 0 bases and J 3 bases, leaving 9 bases between the germline ends. The DNA of the CDR3 is TGTGCCAGCAGTGAAGCGCTTCTGGGCTACGAGCAGTACTTC. It is translated as CASSEALLGYEQYF.

This clonotype was counted only a few times. The chain is built from TRBV2 and TRBJ1-3; D gene ambiguous. The CDR3 loop spans 14 amino acids. Germline V gives CDR1 SNHLY, CDR2 FYNNEI. Trimming cost V 11 bases and J 0 bases, with 14 bases left between them. For the CDR3, the DNA is TGTGCCTTACGTCCGGGGAGCTCTGGAAACACCATATATTTT. Amino acid sequence: CALRPGSSGNTIYF.

This clonotype has just a few counts. The chain links TRBV9 to TRBJ1-2; D is uncertain. The germline CDR1 and CDR2 sequences are SGDLS and YYNGEE. The CDR3 consists of 14 residues. Trimming stripped 3 bases from V and 2 bases from J, with 11 bases between. The CDR3 nucleotides read TGTGCCAGCAGCGGGACCCGGAGGAACTATGGCTACACCTTC. Translation: CASSGTRRNYGYTF.

The sample holds a few counts of this clonotype. The chain carries TRBV19 and TRBJ1-1, with D unresolved. The CDR3 is made up of 13 amino acids. The germline V gene has CDR1 LNHDA and CDR2 SQIVND (reference sequence). The V end lost 5 bases, the J end lost 0 bases, and 7 bases lay between the germline ends. In DNA form, the CDR3 reads TGTGCCAGTAGTTGGTCCTTGAACACTGAAGCTTTCTTT. It yields the protein CASSWSLNTEAFF.

This clonotype was detected only a few times. V usage is TRBV7-2 and J usage is TRBJ2-3; D might be TRBD2 (6 bases). This CDR3 is 13 amino acids long. The V gene lost 4 bases and the J gene lost 5 bases, with 10 bases spanning the gap. Germline V CDR1 and CDR2: SGHTA, FQGNSA. The CDR3, as DNA: TGTGCCAGCAGCTCCTGGGGACTAGATACGCAGTATTTT. Translating gives CASSSWGLDTQYF.

This clonotype was seen ten or more times. The CDR3 region has the DNA TGTGCCAGCAGCTTAGACACAGGCGACACCGGTGACAGGGGAAGCACAGATACGCAGTATTTT. Protein: CASSLDTGDTGDRGSTDTQYF. The gene calls are TRBV7-2 and TRBJ2-3; 8 nucleotides agree with TRBD1. The length of the CDR3 is 21 residues. Germline V gives CDR1 SGHTA, CDR2 FQGNSA. V shed 1 base and J 0 bases; nucleotides not matched to a gene: 18. Full variable domain (remainder filled in from reference TRBV7-2 and TRBJ2-3): GAGVSQSPSNKVTEKGKDVELRCDPISGHTALYWYRQSLGQGLEFLIYFQGNSAPDKSGLPSDRFSAERTGGSVSTLTIQRTQQEDSAVYLCASSLDTGDTGDRGSTDTQYFGPGTRLTVL.

The table lists this clonotype with a few counts. This chain connects TRBV7-6 to TRBJ2-2; 8 nucleotides line up with TRBD2. The CDR3 sequence is 15 residues long. Germline assignment: CDR1 SGHVS and CDR2 FNYEAQ. The ends lost 4 bases at V and 0 bases at J; junction bases unmatched: 1. The CDR3 spells CASSSRGANTGELFF. CDR3 DNA sequence: TGTGCCAGCAGCTCGCGGGGGGCGAACACCGGGGAGCTGTTTTTT.

This clonotype was counted ten times or more. This chain uses TRBV4-3 with TRBJ2-5; TRBD1 agrees at 11 bases. Germline lookup yields CDR1 LGHNA and CDR2 YSLEER. The J segment lost 4 bases and the V segment lost 2 bases, leaving 6 bases of the junction unmatched. This CDR3 is built from 16 residues. CDR3 protein: CASSQWDRGVGETQYF. The CDR3 nucleotides are TGCGCCAGCAGCCAATGGGACAGGGGGGTAGGAGAGACCCAGTACTTC.

This clonotype was picked up a small number of times. This chain connects TRBV2 to TRBJ2-5; D unclear. This CDR3 comprises 13 residues. Trimming removed 7 bases from V and 1 base from J, with 10 bases in between. Germline V CDR1 and CDR2: SNHLY, FYNNEI. Here the CDR3 reads CASTVVSQETQYF. The CDR3 DNA reads as TGTGCCAGCACTGTAGTTTCCCAAGAGACCCAGTACTTC.

This clonotype was found a few times. The chain couples TRBV24-1 to TRBJ2-1; D is unresolved. The germline V gene has CDR1 KGHDR and CDR2 SFDVKD. The ends were cut back, 2 bases at V and 0 bases at J, with 10 bases in the middle. CDR3 length: 16 amino acids. The CDR3 loop is CATSDSAMSSYNEQFF. CDR3 coding DNA: TGTGCCACCAGTGATTCCGCTATGAGCTCCTACAATGAGCAGTTCTTC.

The rearrangement uses TRBV4-3 and TRBJ1-4, with 7 bases that match TRBD1. Germline values: CDR1 LGHNA, CDR2 YSLEER. This CDR3 is 20 amino acids long. Trimming cost V 0 bases and J 7 bases; bases outside gene matches: 20. The CDR3 DNA reads as TGCGCCAGCAGCCAAGATTTGGCTGAGGGGGCTCTCAACGAAGGTGAAAAACTGTTTTTT. This gives the protein CASSQDLAEGALNEGEKLFF.

The chain joins TRBV4-3 to TRBJ1-1; the D is unclear. V was clipped by 0 bases and J by 3 bases, with 8 bases between them. The germline gives CDR1 LGHNA, CDR2 YSLEER. There are 14 residues in the CDR3. CDR3 sequence (DNA): TGCGCCAGCAGCCAAGAATCCCTTTACACTGAAGCTTTCTTT. This translates into CASSQESLYTEAFF.

The V gene is TRBV6-5, the J gene TRBJ1-1; weak D call: TRBD1 (6 bases). Germline V gene sequence: CDR1 MNHEY, CDR2 SVGAGI. The CDR3 sequence is 13 residues long. V lost 2 bases and J lost 7, with 11 bases in between. The CDR3 nucleotides are TGTGCCAGCAGTTACAACAGGGCCCGTGAAGCTTTCTTT. This sequence encodes CASSYNRAREAFF.

This clonotype was found a few times. The CDR3 DNA reads TGTGCCAGCAGCTTAGACAGGGCTAATGGGAACTATGGCTACACCTTC. It yields the protein CASSLDRANGNYGYTF. This sequence joins TRBV7-8 and TRBJ1-2; D perhaps matches TRBD1 (6 bases). The V end was cut by 1 base, the J end by 2 bases, with 14 bases between. Germline V gene sequence: CDR1 SGHVS, CDR2 FQNEAQ. The length of the CDR3 is 16 residues.